The source of this TCR beta chain is a study of blood T cell repertoires in COVID-19 (dated by TCRdb to about 2020). As for the study more broadly: Samples from collaborators originated in the United States, Italy and Spain and spanned both the acute and convalescent phases of COVID-19. The prospective study material was composed of cDNA or gDNA derived from T cells, B-cell-depleted T cells, or PBMCs. The samples were drawn from the first 160 participants of the ongoing ImmuneRACE study and from about 1,200 subjects provided by 6 global collaborators. The repertoires were made available in a free public database intended to serve as a resource for research on the immune response to SARS-CoV-2. Subjects who had been exposed to COVID-19, were actively infected with it, or had recovered from it provided the deeply sampled blood TCRbeta repertoires that made up the dataset. HLA class I and class II types, where available, came from metadata supplied by the sample provider rather than from assay-based typing. Sample metadata almost always included a de-identified subject ID, COVID-19 status, age in years and sex.

About this clone itself: Its antigen is not yet known. No qualities accompany the bases; no much larger clone lies one base away.

The collaborating institutions used their own protocols to collect whole blood in K2EDTA tubes. Collaborator samples were shipped for TCRbeta analysis as frozen whole blood, isolated PBMCs, or DNA extracted from either sample type. TCRbeta CDR3 regions were amplified from genomic DNA by means of the immunoSEQ Assay, a bias-controlled multiplex PCR. In the paper's pipeline: Nucleated cell counts per sample were estimated from amplification of reference gene primers within the assay. Sequence reads were collapsed and filtered to measure the absolute abundance of every unique TCRbeta CDR3 rearrangement. Productive Simpson clonality was computed per sample as the square root of Simpson's diversity index over productive rearrangements. TCRdb carries this immuneACCESS record with in-frame sequences only. Its versions omit some clonotypes, under half of them owing to an unresolved V gene in the studies checked, with the rest unexplained. V and J calls and clone size are given by that table; D and trimming were obtained from the DNA. In this sample the table shows about 58,000 clones, about 88% of which occur a single time. The ten most abundant clones make up approximately 15% of the sample.

Sequences SGDLS (CDR1) and YYNGEE (CDR2) are obtained from the germline V gene. From the cysteine through the phenylalanine, the CDR3 covers 22 amino acids. Of all the DNA, just the CDR3 is kept, 66 bases in frame from base 1. V is pruned by 0 bases and J by 2 bases, leaving 18 bases of the junction without a gene match. On the study overall, not on this receptor specifically: The quantity of clinical and demographic metadata differed by source and by participant and was supplied without curation.

The specimen sequenced was peripheral blood. Recombination connected TRBV9 to TRBJ2-1; TRBD2 fits 12 bases in the junction. The origin of this receptor is a woman aged 60 to 75 with active COVID-19. The bases are TGTGCCAGCAGCGTAGATAAATGTCGGCTCGCGGCTAGCGGGGGGGCCTACAATGAGCAGTTCTTC. It encodes CASSVDKCRLAASGGAYNEQFF.